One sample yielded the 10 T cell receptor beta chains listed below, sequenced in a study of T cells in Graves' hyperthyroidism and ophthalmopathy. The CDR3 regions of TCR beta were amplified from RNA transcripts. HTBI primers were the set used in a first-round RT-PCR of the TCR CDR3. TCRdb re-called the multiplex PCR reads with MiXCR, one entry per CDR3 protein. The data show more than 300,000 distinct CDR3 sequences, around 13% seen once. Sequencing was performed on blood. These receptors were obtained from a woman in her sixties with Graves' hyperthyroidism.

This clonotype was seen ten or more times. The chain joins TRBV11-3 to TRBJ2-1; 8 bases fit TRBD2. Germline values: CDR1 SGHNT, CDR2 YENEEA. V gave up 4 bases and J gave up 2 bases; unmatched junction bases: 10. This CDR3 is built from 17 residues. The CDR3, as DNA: TGTGCCAGCAGCTCCCGCTCCCTAGCGGGTACCTACAATGAGCAGTTCTTC. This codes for CASSSRSLAGTYNEQFF.

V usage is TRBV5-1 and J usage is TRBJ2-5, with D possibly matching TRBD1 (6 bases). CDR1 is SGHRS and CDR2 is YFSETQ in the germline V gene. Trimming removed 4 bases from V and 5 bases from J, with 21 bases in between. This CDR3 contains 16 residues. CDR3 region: CASSPGSFGGAETQYF. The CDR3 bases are TGCGCCAGCAGCCCAGGAAGCTTTGGGGGCGCGGAGACCCAGTACTTC. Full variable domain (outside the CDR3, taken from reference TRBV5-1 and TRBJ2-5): KAGVTQTPRYLIKTRGQQVTLSCSPISGHRSVSWYQQTPGQGLQFLFEYFSETQRNKGNFPGRFSGRQFSNSRSEMNVSTLELGDSALYLCASSPGSFGGAETQYFGPGTRLLVL.

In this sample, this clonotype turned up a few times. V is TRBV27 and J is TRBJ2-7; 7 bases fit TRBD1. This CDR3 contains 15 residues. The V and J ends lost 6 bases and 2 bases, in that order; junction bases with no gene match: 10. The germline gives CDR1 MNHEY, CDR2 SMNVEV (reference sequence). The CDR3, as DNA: TGTGCCAGCAGAACCGGGACAGCAAGACCCTACGAGCAGTACTTC. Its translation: CASRTGTARPYEQYF.

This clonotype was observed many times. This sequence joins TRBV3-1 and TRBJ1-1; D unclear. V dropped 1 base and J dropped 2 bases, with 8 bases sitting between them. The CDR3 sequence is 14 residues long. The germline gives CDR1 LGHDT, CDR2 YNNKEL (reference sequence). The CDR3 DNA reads TGTGCCAGCAGCCAAGGAGACCGAAACACTGAAGCTTTCTTT. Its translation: CASSQGDRNTEAFF. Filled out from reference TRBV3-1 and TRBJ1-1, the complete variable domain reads DTAVSQTPKYLVTQMGNDKSIKCEQNLGHDTMYWYKQDSKKFLKIMFSYNNKELIINETVPNRFSPKSPDKAHLNLHINSLELGDSAVYFCASSQGDRNTEAFFGQGTRLTVV.

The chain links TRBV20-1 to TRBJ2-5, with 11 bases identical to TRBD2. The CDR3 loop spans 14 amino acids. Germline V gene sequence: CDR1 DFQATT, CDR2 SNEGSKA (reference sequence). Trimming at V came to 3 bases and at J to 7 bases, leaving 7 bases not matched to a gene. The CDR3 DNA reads TGCAGTGCTAGTGCCCCCGGGACTAGCGGGACCCAGTACTTC. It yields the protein CSASAPGTSGTQYF.

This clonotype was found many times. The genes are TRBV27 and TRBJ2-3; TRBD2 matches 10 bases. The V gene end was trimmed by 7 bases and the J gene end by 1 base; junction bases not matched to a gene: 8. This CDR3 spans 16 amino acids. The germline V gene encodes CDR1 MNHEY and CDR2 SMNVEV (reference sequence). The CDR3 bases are TGTGCCAGCAAAAGCGGGAGGGCCCGGGGCACAGATACGCAGTATTTT. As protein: CASKSGRARGTDTQYF.

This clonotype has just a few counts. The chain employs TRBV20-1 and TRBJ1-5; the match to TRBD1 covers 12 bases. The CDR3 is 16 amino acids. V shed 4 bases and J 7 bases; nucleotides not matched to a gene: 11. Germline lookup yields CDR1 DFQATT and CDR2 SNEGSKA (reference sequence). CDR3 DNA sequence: TGCAGTGCTACGTCCCGGGACAGGGGGCTTATCCAGCCCCAGCATTTT. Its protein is CSATSRDRGLIQPQHF.

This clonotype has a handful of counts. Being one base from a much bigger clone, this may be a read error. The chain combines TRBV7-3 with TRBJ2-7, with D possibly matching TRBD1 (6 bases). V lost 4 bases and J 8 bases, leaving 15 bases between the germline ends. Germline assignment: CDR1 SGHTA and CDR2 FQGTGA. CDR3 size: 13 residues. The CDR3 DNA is TGTGCCAGCAGCTCAGGGGCAGGGGAGCAGCAGTACTTC. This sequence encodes CASSSGAGEQQYF.

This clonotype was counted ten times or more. CDR3 bases: TGTGCCAGCAGCGTAAATGACCCCTACAATGAGCAGTTCTTC. This encodes CASSVNDPYNEQFF. The chain recombines TRBV9 with TRBJ2-1; D call uncertain. CDR1 and CDR2 (germline): SGDLS, YYNGEE. The CDR3 extends over 14 amino acids. The V gene lost 1 base and the J gene lost 2 bases, with 7 bases spanning the gap. Full variable domain (outside the CDR3, taken from reference TRBV9 and TRBJ2-1): DSGVTQTPKHLITATGQRVTLRCSPRSGDLSVYWYQQSLDQGLQFLIQYYNGEERAKGNILERFSAQQFPDLHSELNLSSLELGDSALYFCASSVNDPYNEQFFGPGTRLTVL.

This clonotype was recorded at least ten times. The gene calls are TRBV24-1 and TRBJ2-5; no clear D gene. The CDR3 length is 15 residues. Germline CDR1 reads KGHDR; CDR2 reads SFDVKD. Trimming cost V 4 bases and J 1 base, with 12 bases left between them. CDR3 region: CATSDPGRGQETQYF. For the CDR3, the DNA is TGTGCCACCAGTGACCCCGGTCGCGGCCAAGAGACCCAGTACTTC.